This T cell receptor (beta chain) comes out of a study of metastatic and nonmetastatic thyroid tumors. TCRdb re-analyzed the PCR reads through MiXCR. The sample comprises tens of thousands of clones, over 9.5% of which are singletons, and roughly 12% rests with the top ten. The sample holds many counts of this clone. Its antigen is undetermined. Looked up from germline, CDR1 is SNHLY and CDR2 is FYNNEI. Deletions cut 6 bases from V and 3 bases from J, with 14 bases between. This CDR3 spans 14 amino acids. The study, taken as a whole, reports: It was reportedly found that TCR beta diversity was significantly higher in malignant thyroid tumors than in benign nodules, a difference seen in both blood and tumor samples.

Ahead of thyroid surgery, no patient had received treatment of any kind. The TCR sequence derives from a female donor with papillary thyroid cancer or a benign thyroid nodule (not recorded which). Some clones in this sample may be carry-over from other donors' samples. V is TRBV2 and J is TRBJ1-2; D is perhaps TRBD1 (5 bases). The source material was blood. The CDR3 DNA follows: TGTGCCAGCAGCGTCGGGGGAAGGGACTATGGCTACACCTTC. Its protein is CASSVGGRDYGYTF.